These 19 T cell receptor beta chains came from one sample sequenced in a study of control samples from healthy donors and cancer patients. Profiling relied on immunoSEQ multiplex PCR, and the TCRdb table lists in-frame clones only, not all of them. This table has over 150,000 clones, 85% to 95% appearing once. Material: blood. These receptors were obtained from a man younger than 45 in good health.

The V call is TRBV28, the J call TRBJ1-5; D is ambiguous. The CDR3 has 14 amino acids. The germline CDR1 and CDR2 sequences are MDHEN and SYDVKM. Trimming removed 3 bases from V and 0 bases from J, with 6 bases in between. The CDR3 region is CASSFRSSNQPQHF. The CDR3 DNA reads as TGTGCCAGCAGTTTTCGATCTAGCAATCAGCCCCAGCATTTT.

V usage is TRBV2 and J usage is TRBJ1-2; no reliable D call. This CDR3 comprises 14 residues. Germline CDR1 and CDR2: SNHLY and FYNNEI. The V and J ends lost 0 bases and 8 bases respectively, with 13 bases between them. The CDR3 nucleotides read TGTGCCAGCAGTGAAGCGAAGTCATTGGGAGGCTACACCTTC. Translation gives CASSEAKSLGGYTF.

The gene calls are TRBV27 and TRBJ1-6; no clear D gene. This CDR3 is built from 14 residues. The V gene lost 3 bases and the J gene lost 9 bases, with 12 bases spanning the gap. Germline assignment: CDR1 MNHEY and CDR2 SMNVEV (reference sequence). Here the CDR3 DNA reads TGTGCCAGCAGTTTTCGGGGTCCCGGTTCACCCCTCCACTTT. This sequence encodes CASSFRGPGSPLHF.

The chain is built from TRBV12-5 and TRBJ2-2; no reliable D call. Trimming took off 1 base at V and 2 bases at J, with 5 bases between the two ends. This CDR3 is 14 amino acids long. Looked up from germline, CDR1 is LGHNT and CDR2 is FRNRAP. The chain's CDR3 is CASGLGLNTGELFF. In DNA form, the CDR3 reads TGTGCTAGTGGTTTGGGACTCAACACCGGGGAGCTGTTTTTT.

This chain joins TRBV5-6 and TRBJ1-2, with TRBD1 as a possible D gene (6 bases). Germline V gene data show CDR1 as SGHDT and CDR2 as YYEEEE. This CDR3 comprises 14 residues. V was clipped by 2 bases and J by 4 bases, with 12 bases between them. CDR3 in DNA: TGTGCCAGCAGCTTCGGCAGGGGCCCCTATGGCTACACCTTC. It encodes CASSFGRGPYGYTF.

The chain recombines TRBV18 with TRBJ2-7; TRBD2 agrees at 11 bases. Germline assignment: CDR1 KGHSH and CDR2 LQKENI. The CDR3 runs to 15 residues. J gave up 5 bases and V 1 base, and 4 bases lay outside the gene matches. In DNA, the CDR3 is TGTGCCAGCTCACCACTAGCGGGGGGGCGTGACGAGCAGTACTTC. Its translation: CASSPLAGGRDEQYF.

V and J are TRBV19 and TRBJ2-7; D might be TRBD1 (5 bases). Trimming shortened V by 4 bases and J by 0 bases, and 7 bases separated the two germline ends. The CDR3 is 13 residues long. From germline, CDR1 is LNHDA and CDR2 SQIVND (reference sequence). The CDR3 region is CASSNGASYEQYF. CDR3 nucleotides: TGTGCCAGTAGTAATGGGGCCTCCTACGAGCAGTACTTC.

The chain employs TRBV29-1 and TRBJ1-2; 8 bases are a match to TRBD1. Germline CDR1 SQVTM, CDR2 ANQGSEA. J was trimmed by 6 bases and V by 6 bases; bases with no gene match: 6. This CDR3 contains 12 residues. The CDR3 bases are TGCAGCGTCTCTAGGACAGGGAATGGCTACACCTTC. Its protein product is CSVSRTGNGYTF.

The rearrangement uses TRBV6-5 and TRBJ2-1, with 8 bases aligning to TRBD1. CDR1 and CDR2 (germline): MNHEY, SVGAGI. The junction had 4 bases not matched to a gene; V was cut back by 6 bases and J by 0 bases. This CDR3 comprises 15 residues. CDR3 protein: CASRDREFSYNEQFF. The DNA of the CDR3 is TGTGCCAGCAGGGACAGGGAATTCTCCTACAATGAGCAGTTCTTC.

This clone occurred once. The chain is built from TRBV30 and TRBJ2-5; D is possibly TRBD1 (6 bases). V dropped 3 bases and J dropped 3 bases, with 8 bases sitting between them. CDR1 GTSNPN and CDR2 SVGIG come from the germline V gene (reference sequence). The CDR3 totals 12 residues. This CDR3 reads CAWRGAKETQYF. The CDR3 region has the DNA TGTGCCTGGAGGGGGGCTAAAGAGACCCAGTACTTC.

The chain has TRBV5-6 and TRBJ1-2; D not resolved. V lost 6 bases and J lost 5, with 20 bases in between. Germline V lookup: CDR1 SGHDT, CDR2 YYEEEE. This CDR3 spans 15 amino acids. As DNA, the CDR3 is TGTGCCAGCACTTACGGAAGAGGAAGGAGTTATGGCTACACCTTC. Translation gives CASTYGRGRSYGYTF.

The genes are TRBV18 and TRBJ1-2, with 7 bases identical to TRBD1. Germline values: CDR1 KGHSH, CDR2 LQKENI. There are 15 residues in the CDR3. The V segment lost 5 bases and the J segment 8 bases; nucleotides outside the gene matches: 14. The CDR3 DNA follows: TGTGCCAGCTCAGCCCGACAGGGAGTAGAGGGAGGCTACACCTTC. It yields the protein CASSARQGVEGGYTF.

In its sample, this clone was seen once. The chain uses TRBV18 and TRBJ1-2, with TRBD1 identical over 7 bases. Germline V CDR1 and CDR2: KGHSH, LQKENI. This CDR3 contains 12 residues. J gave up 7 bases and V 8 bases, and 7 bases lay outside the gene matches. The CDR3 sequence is CASHQGVGGYTF. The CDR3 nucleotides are TGTGCCAGCCACCAGGGGGTTGGTGGCTACACCTTC.

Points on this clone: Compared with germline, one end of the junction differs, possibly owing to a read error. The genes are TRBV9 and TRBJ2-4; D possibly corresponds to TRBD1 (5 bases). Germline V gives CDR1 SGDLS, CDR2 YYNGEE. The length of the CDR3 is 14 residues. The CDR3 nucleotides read TGTGCCAGCAGCGTAGCAGGGTCCAAAAGCATTCAGTACTTC. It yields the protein CASSVAGSKSIQYF. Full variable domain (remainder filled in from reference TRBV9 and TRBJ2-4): DSGVTQTPKHLITATGQRVTLRCSPRSGDLSVYWYQQSLDQGLQFLIQYYNGEERAKGNILERFSAQQFPDLHSELNLSSLELGDSALYFCASSVAGSKSIQYFGAGTRLSVL.

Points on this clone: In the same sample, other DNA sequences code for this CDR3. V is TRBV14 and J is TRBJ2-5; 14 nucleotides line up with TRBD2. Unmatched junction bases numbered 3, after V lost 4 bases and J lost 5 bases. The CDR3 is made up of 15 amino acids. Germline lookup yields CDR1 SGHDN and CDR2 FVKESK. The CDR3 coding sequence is TGTGCCAGCAGCCCGGGACTAGCGGGAGTTGAGACCCAGTACTTC. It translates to CASSPGLAGVETQYF.

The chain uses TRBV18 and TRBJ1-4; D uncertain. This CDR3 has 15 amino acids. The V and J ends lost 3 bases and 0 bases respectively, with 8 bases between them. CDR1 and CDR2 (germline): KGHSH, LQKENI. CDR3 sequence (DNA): TGTGCCAGCTCACCCATGAGGGCAACTAATGAAAAACTGTTTTTT. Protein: CASSPMRATNEKLFF.

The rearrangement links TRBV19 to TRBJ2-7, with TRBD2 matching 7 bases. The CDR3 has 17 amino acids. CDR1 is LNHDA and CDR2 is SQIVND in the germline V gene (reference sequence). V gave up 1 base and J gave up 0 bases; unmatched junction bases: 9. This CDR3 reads CASSIGSSGISSYEQYF. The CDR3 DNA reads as TGTGCCAGTAGTATAGGGTCTAGCGGCATAAGCTCCTACGAGCAGTACTTC. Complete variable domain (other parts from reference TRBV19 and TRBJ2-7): DGGITQSPKYLFRKEGQNVTLSCEQNLNHDAMYWYRQDPGQGLRLIYYSQIVNDFQKGDIAEGYSVSREKKESFPLTVTSAQKNPTAFYLCASSIGSSGISSYEQYFGPGTRLTVT.

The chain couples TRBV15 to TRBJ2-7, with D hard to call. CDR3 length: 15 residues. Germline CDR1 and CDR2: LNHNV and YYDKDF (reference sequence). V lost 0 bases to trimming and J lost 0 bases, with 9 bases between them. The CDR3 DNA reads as TGTGCCACCAGCAGAGATCGGGTGAGCTCCTACGAGCAGTACTTC. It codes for CATSRDRVSSYEQYF. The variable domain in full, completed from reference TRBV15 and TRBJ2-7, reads DAMVIQNPRYQVTQFGKPVTLSCSQTLNHNVMYWYQQKSSQAPKLLFHYYDKDFNNEADTPDNFQSRRPNTSFCFLDIRSPGLGDTAMYLCATSRDRVSSYEQYFGPGTRLTVT.

Here the CDR3 reads CAWSGTTYEQYF. The CDR3 nucleotides read TGTGCCTGGAGTGGGACAACCTACGAGCAGTACTTC. This chain uses TRBV30 with TRBJ2-7, with D perhaps matching TRBD1 (5 bases). Germline assignment: CDR1 GTSNPN and CDR2 SVGIG (reference sequence). This CDR3 is 12 amino acids long. The germline V and J ends were trimmed by 1 base and 2 bases, with 6 bases remaining between them. Combining the CDR3 with reference TRBV30 and TRBJ2-7 gives the whole variable domain SQTIHQWPATLVQPVGSPLSLECTVEGTSNPNLYWYRQAAGRGLQLLFYSVGIGQISSEVPQNLSASRPQDRQFILSSKKLLLSDSGFYLCAWSGTTYEQYFGPGTRLTVT.